This T cell receptor beta chain is from a study of CD4 and CD8 cells across lung adenocarcinoma regions. The CDR3 consists of 21 residues. With 8 bases removed from V and 0 bases from J, the gap between germline ends came to 32 bases. Germline loops: CDR1 LGHNA, CDR2 YSLEER. TCRdb re-analysed the PCR reads in MiXCR, keeping a single row per CDR3 protein. The table includes 8,000 to 10,000 distinct CDR3 sequences, around 50% detected once. This chain connects TRBV4-3 to TRBJ2-1; perhaps TRBD2 as D (6 bases). The TCR comes from a female donor with lung adenocarcinoma. The CD4 and CD8 labels of this study may be unreliable. Sequenced input: CD4+ T cells from the margin of a lung tumor. CDR3 region: CASERLRTSGCLFPSYNEQFF. CDR3 DNA: TGCGCCAGCGAACGACTAAGGACCAGCGGGTGCCTATTCCCCTCCTACAATGAGCAGTTCTTC.